These 16 T cell receptor beta chains were sequenced from one sample in a study of shared clonotypes between healthy human individuals. CD45RO-negative, CCR7-selected cells formed the naive CD8 fraction, which excluded terminally differentiated effector memory CD45RA+ cells. Sequenced by immunoSEQ multiplex PCR; TCRdb stores in-frame clones only, minus some. Seen here are about 820,000 clones, around 93% observed once, and the top ten hold approximately 25%. The sequencing sample was made of naive CD8+ T cells sorted from blood. The origin of the receptors is a man aged 25 to 45 in good health.

V and J are TRBV27 and TRBJ2-7; 14 nucleotides match TRBD2. Germline V gene sequence: CDR1 MNHEY, CDR2 SMNVEV (reference sequence). The CDR3 loop spans 14 amino acids. V gave up 4 bases and J gave up 5 bases; unmatched junction bases: 1. The CDR3 nucleotides read TGTGCCAGCAGTTGGACTAGCGGGAGGAACGAGCAGTACTTC. This encodes CASSWTSGRNEQYF.

The V call is TRBV28, the J call TRBJ1-5; D is unresolved. This CDR3 contains 15 residues. Between the trimmed V and J ends, which lost 4 bases and 0 bases, there was a span of 10 bases. Germline lookup yields CDR1 MDHEN and CDR2 SYDVKM. The CDR3 DNA is TGTGCCAGCAGTTGGGCAGTAACTAGCAATCAGCCCCAGCATTTT. Its translation: CASSWAVTSNQPQHF. Looking up the rest from reference TRBV28 and TRBJ1-5 gives the full variable domain: DVKVTQSSRYLVKRTGEKVFLECVQDMDHENMFWYRQDPGLGLRLIYFSYDVKMKEKGDIPEGYSVSREKKERFSLILESASTNQTSMYLCASSWAVTSNQPQHFGDGTRLSIL.

The chain recombines TRBV4-3 with TRBJ2-2; D is perhaps TRBD1 or TRBD2 (5 bases each). The CDR3 runs 18 residues. Germline V gene data show CDR1 as LGHNA and CDR2 as YSLEER. V lost 1 base, J lost 0 bases, and 15 bases lay in between. For the CDR3, the DNA is TGCGCCAGCAGCCAAGCTCAAGTCCTGGGGGCGAACACCGGGGAGCTGTTTTTT. Protein product: CASSQAQVLGANTGELFF.

The V call is TRBV4-1, the J call TRBJ1-5; D possibly corresponds to TRBD1 (6 bases). Looked up from germline, CDR1 is MGHRA and CDR2 is YSYEKL. The CDR3 contains 16 residues. V was cut by 1 base and J by 4 bases, with 14 bases left in between. Here the CDR3 DNA reads TGCGCCAGCAGCCAAGGTTTCCGGGACATAAATCAGCCCCAGCATTTT. Translation gives CASSQGFRDINQPQHF.

This clone has just a few counts. The CDR3 DNA is TGCGCCAGCAGTGAGGTCCCTGACGAGCAGTACTTC. Amino acids: CASSEVPDEQYF. The V gene is TRBV10-2, the J gene TRBJ2-7; D not certain. Trimming pared 2 bases from V and 5 bases from J, leaving 7 bases between. Germline CDR1 WSHSY, CDR2 SAAADI. This CDR3 spans 12 amino acids.

This clone was detected once. The chain carries TRBV6-1 and TRBJ2-1; D gene uncertain. Germline V gene lookup returns CDR1 MNHNS and CDR2 SASEGT. V was clipped by 7 bases and J by 4 bases, with 11 bases between them. The CDR3 loop spans 13 amino acids. CDR3 bases: TGTGCCAGCAATTATGCAGTGTACAATGAGCAGTTCTTC. Translated, it gives CASNYAVYNEQFF.

The genes are TRBV4-1 and TRBJ1-1, with D maybe TRBD1 (5 bases). Per the germline V gene, CDR1 is MGHRA and CDR2 is YSYEKL. The CDR3 spans 14 residues. Trimming pared 5 bases from V and 0 bases from J, leaving 10 bases between. CDR3: CASSYVTVNTEAFF. For the CDR3, the DNA is TGCGCCAGCAGCTACGTGACAGTGAACACTGAAGCTTTCTTT.

The V and J genes are TRBV27 and TRBJ2-1; 9 nucleotides align to TRBD2. The CDR3 spans 16 residues. Germline V gene data show CDR1 as MNHEY and CDR2 as SMNVEV (reference sequence). V shed 2 bases, J shed 2 bases, and the junction held 4 bases outside the gene matches. The CDR3 is CASSLNSGSAYNEQFF. DNA for the CDR3: TGTGCCAGCAGTTTAAATAGCGGGAGCGCCTACAATGAGCAGTTCTTC.

The chain employs TRBV28 and TRBJ1-2; TRBD1 might be the D (5 bases). The CDR3 length is 14 residues. Germline CDR1 is MDHEN and CDR2 is SYDVKM. The V gene lost 6 bases and the J gene lost 5 bases, with 16 bases spanning the gap. The CDR3 region has the DNA TGTGCCAGCAGCACGGGGACGAGGTATTATGGCTACACCTTC. Its protein product is CASSTGTRYYGYTF.

This chain uses TRBV5-1 with TRBJ2-7; D might be TRBD1 or TRBD2, each matching 5 bases. V was pared by 3 bases and J by 6 bases, with 13 bases between. This CDR3 is 13 amino acids long. Germline V lookup: CDR1 SGHRS, CDR2 YFSETQ. CDR3 sequence (DNA): TGCGCCAGCAGCTGGGGGTCGAGGTCCGAGCAGTACTTC. Translating gives CASSWGSRSEQYF.

The V gene is TRBV2, the J gene TRBJ2-7; 16 bases map to TRBD2. The CDR3 is made up of 17 amino acids. The germline V gene has CDR1 SNHLY and CDR2 FYNNEI. V shed 6 bases and J 2 bases; nucleotides not matched to a gene: 7. The CDR3 bases are TGTGCCAGCAGCCTCCCCGGGACTAGCGGGAGGGCCTACGAGCAGTACTTC. Its translation: CASSLPGTSGRAYEQYF.

J is TRBJ1-3 and V is TRBV6-4; the D gene is possibly TRBD1 (5 bases). The germline CDR1 and CDR2 sequences are MRHNA and SNTAGT. The CDR3 consists of 13 residues. The V end was cut by 7 bases, the J end by 4 bases, with 11 bases between. CDR3 DNA: TGTGCCAGCACCAGGACAAGCGGAAACACCATATATTTT. It translates to CASTRTSGNTIYF.

DNA of the CDR3: TGTGCCAGCAGCTTGGGACAGGGGGCTGAGTACGAGCAGTACTTC. This gives the protein CASSLGQGAEYEQYF. This sequence joins TRBV11-3 and TRBJ2-7; the match to TRBD1 covers 12 bases. There are 15 residues in the CDR3. The germline CDR1 and CDR2 sequences are SGHNT and YENEEA. Trimming removed 3 bases from V and 4 bases from J; junction bases left unmatched: 4.

V is TRBV29-1 and J is TRBJ2-7; 9 bases are a match to TRBD1. Germline-derived CDR1 and CDR2 are SQVTM and ANQGSEA. This CDR3 contains 13 residues. V shed 4 bases and J 7 bases; nucleotides not matched to a gene: 8. The CDR3 protein is CSVGGTGNFEQYF. For the CDR3, the DNA is TGCAGCGTTGGAGGGACAGGGAATTTTGAGCAGTACTTC.

This clone appeared many times. The genes are TRBV29-1 and TRBJ2-6; TRBD1 might be the D (5 bases). Germline CDR1 reads SQVTM; CDR2 reads ANQGSEA. Trimming took off 4 bases at V and 0 bases at J, with 13 bases between the two ends. This CDR3 contains 16 residues. CDR3 bases: TGCAGCGTTGTGTGGACACCCAGCTCTGGGGCCAACGTCCTGACTTTC. It translates to CSVVWTPSSGANVLTF.

The chain couples TRBV7-3 to TRBJ2-1, with D perhaps assigned TRBD1 or TRBD2 (5 bases each). CDR1 is SGHTA and CDR2 is FQGTGA in the germline V gene. This CDR3 contains 15 residues. V was clipped by 5 bases and J by 7 bases, with 18 bases between them. The CDR3 loop is CASSVGWGSRNEQFF. CDR3 DNA sequence: TGTGCCAGCAGCGTCGGCTGGGGGTCGCGGAATGAGCAGTTCTTC.